The rows below give T cell receptor beta chains drawn from one sample of a study of identical twins. MiXCR was run by TCRdb on the 5' RACE reads, yielding one entry per CDR3 protein. The data hold hundreds of thousands of distinct CDR3 sequences, with roughly an eighth observed a single time. This sample also appeared in a second study, on yellow fever vaccine responses in identical twins.

The sequenced sample consisted of PBMCs. The receptors were sampled from a woman under 30 in good health. Each CDR3 is given with its conserved first and last residue. A D gene is named only where the DNA matches it firmly. Size is stated for part of the rows, as once, few or many counts, or as a class when the clone is expanded.

J gene	D gene	clone size	V gene	CDR3 protein	CDR3 DNA
TRBJ2-1	.	.	TRBV5-5	CASSLADSPYNEQFF	TGTGCCAGCAGCTTGGCTGACAGCCCTTACAATGAGCAGTTCTTC
TRBJ1-3	.	many	TRBV7-9	CASSPEGRDTIYF	TGTGCCAGCAGCCCGGAGGGCAGAGACACCATATATTTT
TRBJ2-4	.	many	TRBV10-3	CAISDSNRALAKNIQYF	TGTGCCATCAGTGATTCCAACCGGGCCCTAGCCAAAAACATTCAGTACTTC
TRBJ2-5	TRBD2	few	TRBV27	CASAPISGGPQETQYF	TGTGCCAGCGCTCCCATTAGCGGGGGGCCTCAAGAGACCCAGTACTTC
TRBJ2-3	.	many	TRBV6-4	CASSDMGGGTDTQYF	TGTGCCAGCAGTGATATGGGAGGAGGTACAGATACGCAGTATTTT
TRBJ2-7	TRBD1	few	TRBV29-1	CSVGSGTDLGEQYF	TGCAGCGTTGGTTCCGGGACAGATTTGGGCGAGCAGTACTTC
TRBJ2-3	TRBD1	few	TRBV12-3/TRBV12-4	CASRSTGALGDTQYF	TGTGCCAGCAGATCGACAGGGGCGCTAGGAGATACGCAGTATTTT
TRBJ2-1	.	.	TRBV24-1	CATSDYSGEQFF	TGTGCCACCAGTGATTACTCGGGTGAGCAGTTCTTC
TRBJ2-2	.	.	TRBV20-1	CSARGLPGELFF	TGCAGTGCTAGAGGGCTCCCCGGGGAGCTGTTTTTT
TRBJ2-7	.	.	TRBV27	CASYRDPYEQYF	TGTGCCAGCTACAGGGACCCCTACGAGCAGTACTTC
TRBJ1-1	.	few	TRBV6-1	CASSEASGVTEAFF	TGTGCCAGCAGTGAAGCGTCAGGGGTCACTGAAGCTTTCTTT
TRBJ1-6	TRBD1	.	TRBV20-1	CSASRGDRAFGSPLHF	TGCAGTGCTAGTAGAGGGGACAGGGCATTCGGTTCACCCCTCCACTTT
TRBJ2-1	.	few	TRBV20-1	CCARDRGYESSYNEQFF	TGCTGTGCTAGAGATCGGGGCTATGAAAGCTCCTACAATGAGCAGTTCTTC
TRBJ2-5	.	.	TRBV5-1	CASSLRMGGDQYF	TGCGCCAGCAGCTTGAGGATGGGCGGGGACCAGTACTTC
TRBJ2-3	.	.	TRBV24-1	CATSDTWIDTQYF	TGTGCCACCAGTGATACGTGGATAGATACGCAGTATTTT
TRBJ1-6	.	.	TRBV10-3	CAISESQGLGNSPLHF	TGTGCCATCAGTGAGTCGCAGGGGCTGGGGAATTCACCCCTCCACTTT
TRBJ2-3	TRBD1	.	TRBV7-8	CASSRTGTGTDTQYF	TGTGCCAGCAGTCGGACAGGGACGGGCACAGATACGCAGTATTTT
TRBJ2-1	TRBD2	.	TRBV24-1	CATSGERGINNEQFF	TGTGCCACCAGTGGCGAGCGGGGAATCAACAATGAGCAGTTCTTC
TRBJ2-5	TRBD2	many	TRBV3-1	CASSQGVVAGGETQYF	TGTGCCAGCAGCCAAGGAGTAGTAGCGGGAGGTGAGACCCAGTACTTC
TRBJ2-3	TRBD2	.	TRBV11-2	CASSFRLAETDTQYF	TGTGCCAGCAGCTTCCGACTAGCGGAAACAGATACGCAGTATTTT
TRBJ2-5	TRBD2	few	TRBV25-1	CASGPLPGLADQETQYF	TGTGCCAGCGGTCCCCTCCCGGGACTAGCGGACCAAGAGACCCAGTACTTC
TRBJ2-2	TRBD1	.	TRBV12-3/TRBV12-4	CASSSGGTANTGELFF	TGTGCCAGCAGCTCGGGTGGGACAGCGAACACCGGGGAGCTGTTTTTT
TRBJ2-2	.	few	TRBV27	CASSFSLTPGELFF	TGTGCCAGCAGTTTTTCTCTCACGCCCGGGGAGCTGTTTTTT
TRBJ1-4	.	many	TRBV20-1	CSAKQGAANEKLFF	TGCAGTGCTAAACAGGGAGCAGCTAATGAAAAACTGTTTTTT
TRBJ2-1	.	.	TRBV20-1	CSARDDGATTYNEQFF	TGCAGTGCTAGAGATGATGGCGCGACTACCTACAATGAGCAGTTCTTC
TRBJ2-7	.	few	TRBV4-1	CASSQDWQPGGEQYF	TGCGCCAGCAGCCAAGATTGGCAGCCAGGGGGGGAGCAGTACTTC
TRBJ1-2	TRBD1	.	TRBV20-1	CSAPGQDKHGYTF	TGCAGTGCCCCGGGACAGGATAAGCATGGCTACACCTTC